Sequencing of this T cell receptor (beta chain) was carried out in a study of T cells in tuberculosis. For the study at large: PBMC were archived before or within 7 days of starting treatment.

The method was immunoSEQ multiplex PCR; TCRdb's version includes in-frame clones alone and lacks a portion of them. The table lists about 34,000 clones, 91% of them singletons. The length of the CDR3 is 14 residues. V lost 1 base and J lost 6, with 13 bases in between. The germline V gene encodes CDR1 LGHNA and CDR2 YSLEER. Noted time point: new active TB diagnosis, blood taken before or within 7 days of starting treatment. The chain has TRBV4-3 and TRBJ2-7; TRBD1 is a possible D gene (6 bases). The sequencing used PBMCs, collected at tuberculosis diagnosis. This receptor was identified in an adult with tuberculosis. The CDR3 loop is CASSQGRGWSEQYF. The CDR3 DNA follows: TGCGCCAGCAGCCAAGGCAGGGGATGGAGCGAGCAGTACTTC.